This is a list of T cell receptor beta chains from one sample in a study of T cell changes during pregnancy in multiple sclerosis. Assay: immunoSEQ multiplex PCR; the TCRdb copy retains only in-frame clones and omits some. The data show approximately 43,000 clones, with around 90% seen just once and more than 8% held by the top ten. This sample comprised CD8+ T cells from peripheral blood mononuclear cells, obtained in the first trimester of pregnancy. These receptors were obtained from a female donor with multiple sclerosis, enrolled in a pregnancy study. CDR3s include the opening cysteine and the closing phenylalanine or tryptophan. Each record gives: V gene, D gene, J gene, clone size, CDR3 protein, CDR3 DNA. The D gene is left open where the match is weak. Part of the rows lack a size; the others show once, few, many or a class for expanded clones.

TRBV5-4,NA,TRBJ1-2,once,CASSFTGGYGYTF,TGTGCCAGCAGCTTTACGGGGGGTTATGGCTACACCTTC
TRBV2,NA,TRBJ1-1,NA,CASSGLQGKTEAFF,TGTGCCAGCAGCGGATTGCAGGGGAAGACTGAAGCTTTCTTT
TRBV5-1,NA,TRBJ1-4,NA,CASSPGLGGRANEKLFF,TGCGCCAGCAGCCCTGGACTGGGGGGACGGGCTAATGAAAAACTGTTTTTT
TRBV23-1,TRBD2,TRBJ2-3,NA,CASSRTSGPSTDTQYF,TGCGCCAGCAGTCGGACTAGCGGGCCTAGCACAGATACGCAGTATTTT
TRBV19,NA,TRBJ1-1,once,CASSMFRGGTEAFF,TGTGCCAGTAGTATGTTCCGGGGGGGCACTGAAGCTTTCTTT
TRBV27,TRBD1,TRBJ2-7,NA,CASSPGTAEQYF,TGTGCCAGCAGTCCAGGGACAGCCGAGCAGTACTTC
TRBV4-2,NA,TRBJ1-2,NA,CASSQDAGYGYTF,TGTGCCAGCAGCCAAGACGCAGGATATGGCTACACCTTC
TRBV25-1,NA,TRBJ1-3,NA,CASSESPGGPGNTIYF,TGTGCCAGCAGTGAGAGCCCCGGGGGGCCCGGAAACACCATATATTTT
TRBV4-3,TRBD2,TRBJ2-3,NA,CASSDASGGAADTQYF,TGCGCCAGCAGCGATGCGAGCGGGGGGGCCGCAGATACGCAGTATTTT
TRBV7-2,NA,TRBJ2-4,NA,CASSSEYIQYF,TGTGCCAGCAGCTCCGAGTACATTCAGTACTTC
TRBV4-2,NA,TRBJ2-7,once,CASSQSSGEDEQYF,TGTGCCAGCAGCCAGTCTTCCGGCGAGGACGAGCAGTACTTC
TRBV15,NA,TRBJ1-4,few,CATQSPTNEKLFF,TGTGCCACCCAGTCCCCAACTAATGAAAAACTGTTTTTT
TRBV10-2,TRBD2,TRBJ2-7,NA,CASRSTSGRAWDEQYF,TGCGCCAGCAGATCGACTAGCGGGAGGGCCTGGGACGAGCAGTACTTC
TRBV5-4,TRBD2,TRBJ2-1,NA,CASSLDSSGGPWQFF,TGTGCCAGCAGCTTGGATTCTAGCGGGGGGCCTTGGCAGTTCTTC
TRBV4-1,NA,TRBJ1-2,NA,CASSQGERTENRIYGYTF,TGCGCCAGCAGCCAAGGCGAAAGGACAGAGAATAGGATCTATGGCTACACCTTC
TRBV7-9,TRBD2,TRBJ2-5,NA,CASSFSGEGKTQYF,TGTGCCAGCAGCTTTAGCGGGGAAGGGAAGACCCAGTACTTC
TRBV15,NA,TRBJ1-5,NA,CATSRDLGAGQPQHF,TGTGCCACCAGCAGAGATCTGGGGGCCGGTCAGCCCCAGCATTTT
TRBV7-9,NA,TRBJ2-7,NA,CASSPYGRGDYEQYF,TGTGCCAGCAGCCCCTACGGCAGGGGCGACTACGAGCAGTACTTC
TRBV10-1,NA,TRBJ2-1,NA,CASSSRLDNYNEQFF,TGCGCCAGCAGCAGCAGGTTAGATAACTACAATGAGCAGTTCTTC
TRBV7-2,NA,TRBJ2-7,NA,CASSLMAGSYEQYF,TGTGCCAGCAGCTTAATGGCGGGTAGCTACGAGCAGTACTTC
TRBV5-5,NA,TRBJ2-7,NA,CASSTAQGDEQYF,TGTGCCAGCAGCACGGCCCAAGGGGACGAGCAGTACTTC
TRBV6-6,TRBD1,TRBJ1-4,NA,CASSPDRGALNEKLFF,TGTGCCAGCAGCCCCGACAGGGGCGCCCTTAATGAAAAACTGTTTTTT
TRBV7-9,NA,TRBJ2-3,NA,CASSPSRSSADTQYF,TGTGCCAGCAGCCCCTCAAGAAGTTCGGCAGATACGCAGTATTTT
TRBV7-9,NA,TRBJ1-4,NA,CASSAEQGRNEKLFF,TGTGCCAGCAGCGCAGAACAGGGTCGTAATGAAAAACTGTTTTTT
TRBV11-2,NA,TRBJ2-5,NA,CASSLGGGWGETQYF,TGTGCCAGCAGCTTAGGAGGCGGGTGGGGAGAGACCCAGTACTTC
TRBV6-7,NA,TRBJ1-1,NA,CASSYQQGPLNTEAFF,TGTGCCAGCAGTTACCAACAGGGCCCCTTGAACACTGAAGCTTTCTTT
TRBV6-5,NA,TRBJ2-3,NA,CATQAEAAGADTQYF,TGTGCCACCCAAGCCGAAGCAGCGGGCGCAGATACGCAGTATTTT
TRBV5-6,TRBD2,TRBJ2-1,NA,CASSLGGGGRDEQFF,TGTGCCAGCAGCTTGGGAGGCGGCGGGAGGGATGAGCAGTTCTTC
TRBV7-6,TRBD1,TRBJ2-7,NA,CASSSGAGGPYEQYF,TGTGCCAGCAGCTCTGGGGCAGGGGGTCCCTACGAGCAGTACTTC
TRBV27,TRBD1,TRBJ1-1,NA,CASGYGDRGTEAFF,TGTGCCAGCGGGTATGGGGACAGGGGCACTGAAGCTTTCTTT
TRBV7-7,NA,TRBJ1-4,NA,CASSPPGNEKLFF,TGTGCCAGCAGCCCTCCGGGGAATGAAAAACTGTTTTTT
TRBV19,TRBD1,TRBJ2-1,NA,CASTTGGSSYNEQFF,TGTGCCAGTACAACAGGGGGTAGCTCCTACAATGAGCAGTTCTTC
TRBV15,NA,TRBJ1-1,NA,CVTSILSTNTEAFF,TGTGTCACCAGCATACTCTCTACGAACACTGAAGCTTTCTTT
TRBV13,TRBD2,TRBJ2-1,once,CASSSSGSRYNEQFF,TGTGCCAGCAGCTCCAGCGGGAGTCGGTACAATGAGCAGTTCTTC
TRBV19,TRBD2,TRBJ2-5,NA,CASSNPGGPLETQYF,TGTGCCAGTAGTAATCCGGGAGGGCCCCTAGAGACCCAGTACTTC
TRBV11-2,TRBD1,TRBJ1-2,NA,CASSFAGDRFPYGYTF,TGTGCCAGCAGCTTCGCCGGGGACAGATTCCCCTATGGCTACACCTTC
TRBV9,TRBD1,TRBJ1-2,NA,CASSVAGSTGSYGYTF,TGTGCCAGCAGCGTAGCTGGGTCGACAGGGAGCTATGGCTACACCTTC
TRBV11-2,NA,TRBJ1-5,NA,CASSLEGRAQPQHF,TGTGCCAGCAGCTTAGAGGGCAGGGCTCAGCCCCAGCATTTT
TRBV9,TRBD1,TRBJ2-7,NA,CASSVGTGVYEQYF,TGTGCCAGCAGCGTCGGGACAGGGGTCTACGAGCAGTACTTC
TRBV13,TRBD2,TRBJ2-5,NA,CASSLGRSSGHQETQYF,TGTGCCAGCAGCTTAGGCCGGTCTAGCGGACACCAAGAGACCCAGTACTTC
TRBV7-9,TRBD1,TRBJ2-1,NA,CASSSTGVSGNEQFF,TGTGCCAGCAGCTCTACAGGGGTCTCTGGTAATGAGCAGTTCTTC
TRBV5-1,TRBD2,TRBJ2-7,NA,CASSFGYSVAGDEQYF,TGCGCCAGCAGCTTTGGGTACTCTGTGGCGGGAGACGAGCAGTACTTC
TRBV19,NA,TRBJ1-5,NA,CASSIGGQPQHF,TGTGCCAGTAGTATCGGCGGGCAGCCCCAGCATTTT
TRBV13,TRBD2,TRBJ2-3,NA,CASRKNLRTSGGAGDTQYF,TGTGCCAGCAGAAAAAACCTGAGGACTAGCGGGGGGGCGGGAGATACGCAGTATTTT
TRBV4-1,NA,TRBJ2-5,NA,CASSQEPPSARVETQYF,TGCGCCAGCAGCCAAGAGCCCCCCTCCGCCAGGGTAGAGACCCAGTACTTC
TRBV7-9,NA,TRBJ2-5,few,CASSLVRETQYF,TGTGCCAGCAGCTTAGTCAGGGAGACCCAGTACTTC
TRBV19,NA,TRBJ2-7,once,CATSTAGVSSYEQYF,TGTGCCACCAGTACTGCAGGCGTAAGCTCCTACGAGCAGTACTTC
TRBV15,TRBD1,TRBJ1-2,NA,CATSGGGQVDYGYTF,TGTGCCACCAGCGGGGGAGGACAGGTAGACTATGGCTACACCTTC
TRBV5-1,NA,TRBJ1-3,NA,CASSLAGNSGNTIYF,TGCGCCAGCAGCTTGGCGGGTAACTCTGGAAACACCATATATTTT
TRBV5-1,NA,TRBJ2-7,NA,CASSPRRTGDYEQYF,TGCGCCAGCAGCCCCCGCCGGACGGGAGACTACGAGCAGTACTTC
TRBV6-1,TRBD1,TRBJ1-6,NA,CASNQGQGDNSPLHF,TGTGCCAGCAACCAGGGACAGGGGGATAATTCACCCCTCCACTTT
TRBV19,NA,TRBJ1-5,NA,CASSPTSGQPQHF,TGTGCCAGTAGCCCCACCTCGGGTCAGCCCCAGCATTTT
TRBV6-1,NA,TRBJ2-5,once,CASSEAPRRVQYF,TGTGCCAGCAGTGAAGCGCCACGCCGGGTCCAGTACTTC
TRBV6-5,TRBD1,TRBJ2-2,NA,CASGTGATGELFF,TGTGCCAGCGGTACAGGGGCCACCGGGGAGCTGTTTTTT